The T cell receptor beta chain under discussion was sequenced for a study of T cells in Graves' hyperthyroidism and ophthalmopathy. The overall study: Specimen type is peripheral blood, collected at initial diagnosis prior to any treatment.

There are many counts of this clonotype. Authors of the study amplified TCR beta CDR3 regions from RNA transcripts. The HTBI primer set was used in a first-round RT-PCR of the TCR CDR3. Via MiXCR, TCRdb re-called the multiplex PCR reads, giving one row per CDR3 protein. The sample carries 300,000 or so distinct CDR3 sequences, approximately 22% recorded once. From germline, CDR1 is MDHEN and CDR2 SYDVKM. V lost 3 bases, J lost 3 bases, and 11 bases lay in between. The CDR3 contains 14 residues. If no ophthalmopathy progression occurred within 18 months, Graves' hyperthyroidism was stable. Criteria for exclusion of patients were uncontrolled infection, other autoimmune disease, pregnancy or lactation.

The sequence was collected from a woman aged 45-65 years with Graves' hyperthyroidism. The sample comprised blood. This chain uses TRBV28 with TRBJ1-2; D might be TRBD1 (5 bases). CDR3 DNA: TGTGCCAGCAGTTTTCAAGGGGTTGACTATGGCTACACCTTC. Protein product: CASSFQGVDYGYTF.